These T cell receptor beta chains were read from a single sample in a study of post-analysis software for immune sequencing data. TCRdb independently ran MiXCR on the PCR reads; one entry per CDR3 protein. There are over 250,000 distinct CDR3 sequences in the sample; 35% to 40% occur only once, and more than 4% lies in the top ten. Sample: blood. All receptors derive from a girl between 10 and 17 years old with multiple sclerosis. Both conserved end residues are part of each CDR3. The order of the fields is clone size, D gene, V gene, J gene, CDR3 length, CDR3 DNA, CDR3 protein. D genes are given only for firm matches. Part of the rows lack a size; the others show once, few, many or a class for expanded clones.

clone_size: many; d_call: TRBD2; v_call: TRBV5-1; j_call: TRBJ2-5; cdr3_length: 15; cdr3_nt: TGCGCCAGCAGCTTGGCCCTAGCGGCCCAAGAGACCCAGTACTTC; cdr3_aa: CASSLALAAQETQYF
clone_size: many; d_call: -; v_call: TRBV25-1; j_call: TRBJ1-2; cdr3_length: 14; cdr3_nt: TGTGCCAGCAGTGAATTAGGAGGTGACTATGGCTACACCTTC; cdr3_aa: CASSELGGDYGYTF
clone_size: many; d_call: -; v_call: TRBV29-1; j_call: TRBJ1-2; cdr3_length: 15; cdr3_nt: TGCAGCGTTGTGCTGGCAGGGCTAAACGGCTATGGCTACACCTTC; cdr3_aa: CSVVLAGLNGYGYTF
clone_size: -; d_call: TRBD2; v_call: TRBV7-2; j_call: TRBJ2-1; cdr3_length: 16; cdr3_nt: TGTGCCAGCAGTATAGTTAGCGGGAGGGCAACGGATGAGCAGTTCTTC; cdr3_aa: CASSIVSGRATDEQFF
clone_size: few; d_call: TRBD1; v_call: TRBV3-1; j_call: TRBJ1-4; cdr3_length: 17; cdr3_nt: TGTGCCAGCAGCCTTCAAGGTCGGGGACAGGGGGCCGAAAAACTGTTTTTT; cdr3_aa: CASSLQGRGQGAEKLFF
clone_size: many; d_call: -; v_call: TRBV7-2; j_call: TRBJ1-5; cdr3_length: 15; cdr3_nt: TGTGCCAGCAGCTTAGACGGGGGGGTGGGTCAGCCCCAGCATTTT; cdr3_aa: CASSLDGGVGQPQHF
clone_size: many; d_call: TRBD1; v_call: TRBV29-1; j_call: TRBJ1-2; cdr3_length: 15; cdr3_nt: TGCAGCGTTGAACGGGCTACAGGGGGCAGTTCTGGCTACACCTTC; cdr3_aa: CSVERATGGSSGYTF
clone_size: many; d_call: -; v_call: TRBV24-1; j_call: TRBJ2-3; cdr3_length: 13; cdr3_nt: TGTGCCACCAGTGATGTGACGAGGGATACGCAGTATTTT; cdr3_aa: CATSDVTRDTQYF
clone_size: -; d_call: -; v_call: TRBV18; j_call: TRBJ2-3; cdr3_length: 13; cdr3_nt: TGTGCCAGCTCACCTCGGAATCAAGGCACGCAGTATTTT; cdr3_aa: CASSPRNQGTQYF
clone_size: -; d_call: -; v_call: TRBV2; j_call: TRBJ1-1; cdr3_length: 14; cdr3_nt: TGTGCCAGCAGTGATTGGCGAGGCAACACTGAAGCTTTCTTT; cdr3_aa: CASSDWRGNTEAFF
clone_size: -; d_call: TRBD2; v_call: TRBV7-2; j_call: TRBJ2-3; cdr3_length: 16; cdr3_nt: TGTGCCAGCAGCGGCTGGACTAGCGGGAGACCAGATACGCAGTATTTT; cdr3_aa: CASSGWTSGRPDTQYF
clone_size: many; d_call: TRBD2; v_call: TRBV20-1; j_call: TRBJ2-6; cdr3_length: 17; cdr3_nt: TGCAGTGCTAGAGCGGGGGGGGCAAGGGCTGGGGCCAACGTCCTGACTTTC; cdr3_aa: CSARAGGARAGANVLTF
clone_size: many; d_call: TRBD1; v_call: TRBV20-1; j_call: TRBJ1-2; cdr3_length: 11; cdr3_nt: TGCAGTGCTGACCCTGGACAGGGTGACACCTTC; cdr3_aa: CSADPGQGDTF